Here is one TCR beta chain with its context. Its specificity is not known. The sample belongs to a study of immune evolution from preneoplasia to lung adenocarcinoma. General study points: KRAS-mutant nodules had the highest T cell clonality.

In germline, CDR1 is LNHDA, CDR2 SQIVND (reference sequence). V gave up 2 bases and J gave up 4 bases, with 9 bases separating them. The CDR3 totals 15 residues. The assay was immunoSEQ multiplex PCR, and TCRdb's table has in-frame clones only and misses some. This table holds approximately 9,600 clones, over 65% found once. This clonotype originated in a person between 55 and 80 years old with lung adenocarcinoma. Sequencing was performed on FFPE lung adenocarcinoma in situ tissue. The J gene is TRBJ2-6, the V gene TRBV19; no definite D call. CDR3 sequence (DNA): TGTGCCAGTAGTATACAGAAATACGGGGCCAACGTCCTGACTTTC. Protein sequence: CASSIQKYGANVLTF.